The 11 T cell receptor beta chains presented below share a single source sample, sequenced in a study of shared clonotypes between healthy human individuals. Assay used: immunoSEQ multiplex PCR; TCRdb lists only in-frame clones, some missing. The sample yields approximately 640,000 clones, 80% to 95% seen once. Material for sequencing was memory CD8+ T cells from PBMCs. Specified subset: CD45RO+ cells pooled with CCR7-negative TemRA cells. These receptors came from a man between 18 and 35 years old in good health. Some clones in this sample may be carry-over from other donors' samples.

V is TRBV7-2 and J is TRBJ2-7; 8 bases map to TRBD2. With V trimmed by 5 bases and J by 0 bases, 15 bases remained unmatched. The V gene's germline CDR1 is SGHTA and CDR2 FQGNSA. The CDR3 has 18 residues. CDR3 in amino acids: CASSRRRRSGSSSYEQYF. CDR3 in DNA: TGTGCCAGCAGCCGAAGAAGAAGAAGCGGGAGCTCCTCCTACGAGCAGTACTTC. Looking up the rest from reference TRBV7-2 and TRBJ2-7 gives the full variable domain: GAGVSQSPSNKVTEKGKDVELRCDPISGHTALYWYRQSLGQGLEFLIYFQGNSAPDKSGLPSDRFSAERTGGSVSTLTIQRTQQEDSAVYLCASSRRRRSGSSSYEQYFGPGTRLTVT.

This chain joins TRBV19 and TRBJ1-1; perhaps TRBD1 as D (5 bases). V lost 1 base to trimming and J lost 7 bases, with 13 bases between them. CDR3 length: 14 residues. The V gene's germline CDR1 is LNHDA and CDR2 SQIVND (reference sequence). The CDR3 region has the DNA TGTGCCAGTAGTATAGGGGAGGGGTTGGTTGAAGCTTTCTTT. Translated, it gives CASSIGEGLVEAFF.

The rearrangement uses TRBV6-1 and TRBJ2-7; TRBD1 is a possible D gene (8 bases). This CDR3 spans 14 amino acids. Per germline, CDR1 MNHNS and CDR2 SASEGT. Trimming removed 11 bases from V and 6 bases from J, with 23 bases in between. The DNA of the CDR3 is TGTGCCGTCGGGGGAGGGGGACAGGTGATCGAGCAGTACTTC. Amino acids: CAVGGGGQVIEQYF.

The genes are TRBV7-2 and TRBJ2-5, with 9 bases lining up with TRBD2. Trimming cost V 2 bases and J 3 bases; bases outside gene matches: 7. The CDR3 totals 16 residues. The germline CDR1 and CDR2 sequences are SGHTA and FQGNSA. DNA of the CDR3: TGTGCCAGCAGCTTAATTCCAGCGGGGGGCGAAGAGACCCAGTACTTC. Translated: CASSLIPAGGEETQYF.

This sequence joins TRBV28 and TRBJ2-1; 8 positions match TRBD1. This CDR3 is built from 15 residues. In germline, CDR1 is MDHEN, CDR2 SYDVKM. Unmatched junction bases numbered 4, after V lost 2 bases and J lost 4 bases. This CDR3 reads CASSLEGDRYNEQFF. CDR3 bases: TGTGCCAGCAGTTTAGAGGGGGACAGGTACAATGAGCAGTTCTTC.

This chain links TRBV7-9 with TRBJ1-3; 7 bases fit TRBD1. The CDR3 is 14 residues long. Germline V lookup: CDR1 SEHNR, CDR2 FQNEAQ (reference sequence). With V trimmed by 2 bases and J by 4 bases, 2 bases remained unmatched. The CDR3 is CASSLLGQGNTIYF. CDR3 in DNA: TGTGCCAGCAGCTTATTGGGACAGGGAAACACCATATATTTT. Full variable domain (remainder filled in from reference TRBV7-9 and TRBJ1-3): DTGVSQNPRHKITKRGQNVTFRCDPISEHNRLYWYRQTLGQGPEFLTYFQNEAQLEKSRLLSDRFSAERPKGSFSTLEIQRTEQGDSAMYLCASSLLGQGNTIYFGEGSWLTVV.

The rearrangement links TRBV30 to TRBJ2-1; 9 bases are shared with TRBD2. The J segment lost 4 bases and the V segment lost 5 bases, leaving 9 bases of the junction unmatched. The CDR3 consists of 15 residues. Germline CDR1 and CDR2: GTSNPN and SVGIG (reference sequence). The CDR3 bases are TGTGCCTGGGGGACTAGCAGGAGTCGGTACAATGAGCAGTTCTTC. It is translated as CAWGTSRSRYNEQFF.

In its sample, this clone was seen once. The CDR3 bases are TGTGCCAGCAGCGTAGAACAGGGCGTTAATGAAAAACTGTTTTTT. This encodes CASSVEQGVNEKLFF. The chain couples TRBV9 to TRBJ1-4; TRBD1 is a possible D gene (6 bases). From germline, CDR1 is SGDLS and CDR2 YYNGEE. V was cut by 0 bases and J by 4 bases, with 10 bases left in between. This CDR3 contains 15 residues.

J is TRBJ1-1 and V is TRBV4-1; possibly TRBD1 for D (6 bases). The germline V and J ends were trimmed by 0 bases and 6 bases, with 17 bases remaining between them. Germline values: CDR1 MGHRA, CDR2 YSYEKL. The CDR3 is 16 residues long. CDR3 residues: CASSQEFSGGAPEAFF. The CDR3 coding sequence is TGCGCCAGCAGCCAAGAGTTTTCCGGGGGCGCCCCTGAAGCTTTCTTT.

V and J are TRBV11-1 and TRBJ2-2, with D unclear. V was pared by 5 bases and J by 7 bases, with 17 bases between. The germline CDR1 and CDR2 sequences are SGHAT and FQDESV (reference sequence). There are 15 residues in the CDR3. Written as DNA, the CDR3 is TGTGCCAGCAGCCTAAGCGCCTTTTGGGGCGGGGAGCTGTTTTTT. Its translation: CASSLSAFWGGELFF.

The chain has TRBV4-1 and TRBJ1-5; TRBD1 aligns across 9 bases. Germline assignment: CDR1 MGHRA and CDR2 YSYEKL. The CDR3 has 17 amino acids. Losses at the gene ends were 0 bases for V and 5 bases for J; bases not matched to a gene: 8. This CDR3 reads CASSQEIGQGRHQPQHF. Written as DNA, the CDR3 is TGCGCCAGCAGCCAAGAAATTGGACAGGGGAGACATCAGCCCCAGCATTTT.